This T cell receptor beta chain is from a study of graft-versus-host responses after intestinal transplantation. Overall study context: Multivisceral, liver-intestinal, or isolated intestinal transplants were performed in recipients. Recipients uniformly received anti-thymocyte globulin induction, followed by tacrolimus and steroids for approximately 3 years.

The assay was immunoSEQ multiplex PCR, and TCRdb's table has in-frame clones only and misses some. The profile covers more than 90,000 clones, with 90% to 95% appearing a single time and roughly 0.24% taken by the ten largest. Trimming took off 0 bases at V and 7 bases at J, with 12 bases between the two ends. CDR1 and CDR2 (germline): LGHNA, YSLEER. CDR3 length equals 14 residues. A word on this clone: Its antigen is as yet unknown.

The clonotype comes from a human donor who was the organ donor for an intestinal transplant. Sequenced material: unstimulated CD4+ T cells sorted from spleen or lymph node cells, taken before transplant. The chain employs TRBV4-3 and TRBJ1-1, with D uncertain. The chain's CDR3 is CASSQDINGIEAFF. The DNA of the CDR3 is TGCGCCAGCAGCCAAGATATTAACGGTATTGAAGCTTTCTTT.